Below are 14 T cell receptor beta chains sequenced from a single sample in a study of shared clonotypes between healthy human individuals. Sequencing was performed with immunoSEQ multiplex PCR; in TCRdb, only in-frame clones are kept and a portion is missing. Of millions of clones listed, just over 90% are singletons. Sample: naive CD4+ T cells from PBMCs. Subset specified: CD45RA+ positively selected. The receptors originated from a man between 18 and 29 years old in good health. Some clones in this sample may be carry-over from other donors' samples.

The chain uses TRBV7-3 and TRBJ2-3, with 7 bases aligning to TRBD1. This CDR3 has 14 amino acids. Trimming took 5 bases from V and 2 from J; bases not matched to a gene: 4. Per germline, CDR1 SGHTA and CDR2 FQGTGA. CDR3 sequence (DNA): TGTGCCAGCAGCCGAGACAGGGACACAGATACGCAGTATTTT. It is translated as CASSRDRDTDTQYF.

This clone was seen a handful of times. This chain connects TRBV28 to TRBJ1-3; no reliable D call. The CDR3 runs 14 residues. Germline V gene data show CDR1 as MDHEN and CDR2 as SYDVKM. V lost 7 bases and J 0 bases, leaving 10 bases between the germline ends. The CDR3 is CASTLDFSGNTIYF. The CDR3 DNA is TGTGCCAGCACCTTGGACTTCTCTGGAAACACCATATATTTT.

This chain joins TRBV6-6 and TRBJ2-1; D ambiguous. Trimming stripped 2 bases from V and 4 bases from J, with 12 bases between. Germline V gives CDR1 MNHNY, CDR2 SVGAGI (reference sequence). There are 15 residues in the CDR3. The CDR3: CASSYIAAPYNEQFF. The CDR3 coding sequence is TGTGCCAGCAGTTACATCGCCGCCCCTTACAATGAGCAGTTCTTC.

CDR3 loop: CASSFLTTSGSYEQYF. The CDR3 nucleotides are TGTGCCAGCAGTTTCCTAACGACTAGCGGTTCTTACGAGCAGTACTTC. The chain recombines TRBV6-5 with TRBJ2-7; TRBD2 aligns across 9 bases. V gave up 4 bases and J gave up 4 bases; unmatched junction bases: 11. The CDR3 length is 16 residues. Germline assignment: CDR1 MNHEY and CDR2 SVGAGI.

CDR3 sequence (DNA): TGCGCCAGCAGACCCCAGGGAATGAACACTGAAGCTTTCTTT. Encoded protein: CASRPQGMNTEAFF. The genes are TRBV5-1 and TRBJ1-1; a weak D match, TRBD1 (5 bases). This CDR3 contains 14 residues. V lost 5 bases, J lost 0 bases, and 11 bases lay in between. Germline-derived CDR1 and CDR2 are SGHRS and YFSETQ.

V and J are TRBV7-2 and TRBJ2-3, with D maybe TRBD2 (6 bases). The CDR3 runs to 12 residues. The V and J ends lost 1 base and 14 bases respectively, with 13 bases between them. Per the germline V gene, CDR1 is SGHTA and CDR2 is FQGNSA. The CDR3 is CASSLVAAVGYF. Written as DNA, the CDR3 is TGTGCCAGCAGCTTAGTAGCGGCGGTCGGGTATTTT.

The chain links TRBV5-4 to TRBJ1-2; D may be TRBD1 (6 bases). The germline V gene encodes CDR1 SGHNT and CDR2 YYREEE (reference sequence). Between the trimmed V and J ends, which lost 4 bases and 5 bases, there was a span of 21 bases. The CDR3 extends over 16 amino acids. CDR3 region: CASSPPPDRTTYGYTF. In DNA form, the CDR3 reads TGTGCCAGCAGCCCACCCCCCGACAGGACAACTTATGGCTACACCTTC.

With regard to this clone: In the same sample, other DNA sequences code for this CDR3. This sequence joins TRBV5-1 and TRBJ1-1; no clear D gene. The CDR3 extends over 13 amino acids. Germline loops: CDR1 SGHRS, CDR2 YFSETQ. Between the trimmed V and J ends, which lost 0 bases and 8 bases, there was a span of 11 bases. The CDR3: CASSLGGAAEAFF. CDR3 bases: TGCGCCAGCAGCTTGGGGGGTGCGGCAGAAGCTTTCTTT.

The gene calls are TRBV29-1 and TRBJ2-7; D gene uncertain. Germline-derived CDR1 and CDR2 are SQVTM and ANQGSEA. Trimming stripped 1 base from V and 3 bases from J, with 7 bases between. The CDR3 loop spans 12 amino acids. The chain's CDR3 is CSVEGLNYEQYF. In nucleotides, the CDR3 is TGCAGCGTTGAAGGGTTAAACTACGAGCAGTACTTC.

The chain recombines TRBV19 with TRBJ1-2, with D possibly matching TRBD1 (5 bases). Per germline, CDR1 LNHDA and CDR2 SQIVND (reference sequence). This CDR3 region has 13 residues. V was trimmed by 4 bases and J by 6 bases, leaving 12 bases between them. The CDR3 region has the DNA TGTGCCAGTAGTACAACCAGGGTGAATGGCTACACCTTC. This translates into CASSTTRVNGYTF. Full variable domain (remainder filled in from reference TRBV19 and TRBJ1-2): DGGITQSPKYLFRKEGQNVTLSCEQNLNHDAMYWYRQDPGQGLRLIYYSQIVNDFQKGDIAEGYSVSREKKESFPLTVTSAQKNPTAFYLCASSTTRVNGYTFGSGTRLTVV.

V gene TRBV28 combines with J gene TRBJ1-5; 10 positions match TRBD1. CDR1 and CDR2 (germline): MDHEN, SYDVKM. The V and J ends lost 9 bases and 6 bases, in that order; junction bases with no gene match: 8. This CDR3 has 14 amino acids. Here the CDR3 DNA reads TGTGCCAGTACGGGGGACAGGGGTTTTCAGCCCCAGCATTTT. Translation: CASTGDRGFQPQHF.

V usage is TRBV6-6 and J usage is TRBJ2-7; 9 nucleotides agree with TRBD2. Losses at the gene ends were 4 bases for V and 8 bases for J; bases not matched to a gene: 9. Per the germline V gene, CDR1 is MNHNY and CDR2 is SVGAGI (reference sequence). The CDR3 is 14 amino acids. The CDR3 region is CASSSRAGGDQQYF. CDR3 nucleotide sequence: TGTGCCAGCAGTTCCAGAGCGGGAGGAGATCAGCAGTACTTC.

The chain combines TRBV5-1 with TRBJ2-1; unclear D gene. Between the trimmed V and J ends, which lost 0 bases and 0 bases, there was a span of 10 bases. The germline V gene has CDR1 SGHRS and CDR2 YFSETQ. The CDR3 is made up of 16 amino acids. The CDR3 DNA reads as TGCGCCAGCAGCTTGGCCCGGGTGGACTCCTACAATGAGCAGTTCTTC. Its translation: CASSLARVDSYNEQFF.

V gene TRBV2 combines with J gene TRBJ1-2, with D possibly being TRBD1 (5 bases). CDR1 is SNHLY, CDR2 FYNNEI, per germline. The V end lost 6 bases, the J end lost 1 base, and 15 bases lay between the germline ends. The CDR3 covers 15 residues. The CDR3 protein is CASSYAGVDNYGYTF. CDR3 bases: TGTGCCAGCAGCTACGCGGGGGTCGATAACTATGGCTACACCTTC.